Below are 23 T cell receptor beta chains sequenced from a single sample in a study of identical twins. TCRdb independently ran MiXCR on the 5' RACE reads; one entry per CDR3 protein. Of approximately 260,000 distinct CDR3 sequences in the sample, around 15% are singletons; the top ten hold approximately 10%. Sample: memory (CD45RO+) T cells sorted from blood. All receptors derive from a woman between 18 and 30 years old in good health.

In its sample, this clonotype was seen a few times. CDR3 nucleotide sequence: TGCGCCAGCAGCGTAGACAGAGGGGAAGAGACCCAGTACTTC. Translation: CASSVDRGEETQYF. The chain carries TRBV5-1 and TRBJ2-5; either TRBD1 or TRBD2 may fit D (5 bases each). Trimming shortened V by 4 bases and J by 3 bases, and 13 bases separated the two germline ends. The CDR3 spans 14 residues. Germline lookup yields CDR1 SGHRS and CDR2 YFSETQ.

This rearrangement joins TRBV15 to TRBJ2-1; 12 bases agree with TRBD2. The V segment lost 5 bases and the J segment 0 bases; nucleotides outside the gene matches: 5. The CDR3 contains 17 residues. The germline gives CDR1 LNHNV, CDR2 YYDKDF (reference sequence). The CDR3 region has the DNA TGTGCCACCAGCCCCCTAGCGGGAGGGTACTCCTACAATGAGCAGTTCTTC. The encoded protein is CATSPLAGGYSYNEQFF.

CDR3 loop: CASSLGGTRGYEQYF. CDR3 in DNA: TGTGCCAGCAGTTTAGGGGGGACACGGGGGTACGAGCAGTACTTC. The chain uses TRBV12-3 or TRBV12-4 and TRBJ2-7; D possibly uses TRBD1 or TRBD2 (6 bases each). The ends were cut back, 1 base at V and 4 bases at J, with 14 bases in the middle. The CDR3 has 15 residues.

This clonotype was counted a few times. The chain joins TRBV6-5 to TRBJ2-5, with D possibly being TRBD2 (6 bases). The CDR3 totals 12 residues. CDR1 and CDR2 from the germline V gene are MNHEY and SVGAGI. Trimming pared 7 bases from V and 7 bases from J, leaving 13 bases between. Here the CDR3 DNA reads TGTGCCAGCAAGGAGGGAATGGGGACCCAGTACTTC. As protein: CASKEGMGTQYF.

CDR3 protein: CASSLGWVRGMYEQYF. The CDR3 nucleotides read TGTGCCAGCAGCTTGGGCTGGGTAAGGGGCATGTACGAGCAGTACTTC. This rearrangement joins TRBV5-6 to TRBJ2-7; perhaps TRBD1 as D (5 bases). Germline CDR1 SGHDT, CDR2 YYEEEE. With 0 bases removed from V and 4 bases from J, the gap between germline ends came to 17 bases. The CDR3 spans 16 residues. Filled out from reference TRBV5-6 and TRBJ2-7, the complete variable domain reads DAGVTQSPTHLIKTRGQQVTLRCSPKSGHDTVSWYQQALGQGPQFIFQYYEEEERQRGNFPDRFSGHQFPNYSSELNVNALLLGDSALYLCASSLGWVRGMYEQYFGPGTRLTVT.

This chain links TRBV28 with TRBJ2-1, with TRBD2 matching 11 bases. Germline CDR1 MDHEN, CDR2 SYDVKM. J lost 15 bases, V lost 5 bases, and 6 bases had no gene match. The CDR3 covers 12 residues. The CDR3 nucleotides read TGTGCCAGCAGTCCCCCGGGACTAGCGGTGTTCTTC. It codes for CASSPPGLAVFF. Variable domain in full (rest from reference TRBV28 and TRBJ2-1): DVKVTQSSRYLVKRTGEKVFLECVQDMDHENMFWYRQDPGLGLRLIYFSYDVKMKEKGDIPEGYSVSREKKERFSLILESASTNQTSMYLCASSPPGLAVFFGPGTRLTVL.

This clonotype is a singleton in its sample. The J gene is TRBJ2-5, the V gene TRBV7-9; TRBD2 aligns across 8 bases. The J segment lost 1 base and the V segment lost 5 bases, leaving 6 bases of the junction unmatched. CDR1 is SEHNR, CDR2 FQNEAQ, per germline (reference sequence). The CDR3 loop spans 15 amino acids. CDR3 nucleotide sequence: TGTGCCAGCAGCCCTGGACTAGCCCGCCAAGAGACCCAGTACTTC. This gives the protein CASSPGLARQETQYF.

The table lists this clonotype with many counts. V and J are TRBV6-5 and TRBJ2-7; D is undetermined. V lost 10 bases and J lost 2, with 12 bases in between. Germline V gene lookup returns CDR1 MNHEY and CDR2 SVGAGI. The CDR3 extends over 12 amino acids. The CDR3 region is CATWDRPYEQYF. For the CDR3, the DNA is TGTGCCACCTGGGATAGGCCCTACGAGCAGTACTTC.

This clonotype was observed a handful of times. The J gene is TRBJ2-2, the V gene TRBV5-1; D might be TRBD2 (5 bases). The CDR3 runs to 16 residues. The V and J ends lost 3 bases and 6 bases respectively, with 18 bases between them. Germline CDR1 is SGHRS and CDR2 is YFSETQ. The CDR3 here is CASSYDPSEDAGELFF. CDR3 sequence (DNA): TGCGCCAGCAGCTACGATCCATCGGAGGACGCCGGGGAGCTGTTTTTT.

The chain couples TRBV7-2 to TRBJ2-5; tentatively, D is TRBD2 (5 bases). In germline, CDR1 is SGHTA, CDR2 FQGNSA. The V end was cut by 2 bases, the J end by 7 bases, with 8 bases between. This CDR3 is 12 amino acids long. The chain's CDR3 is CASSLISATQYF. In DNA form, the CDR3 reads TGTGCCAGCAGCTTAATTAGCGCGACCCAGTACTTC. Drawing the rest from reference TRBV7-2 and TRBJ2-5, the complete variable domain is GAGVSQSPSNKVTEKGKDVELRCDPISGHTALYWYRQSLGQGLEFLIYFQGNSAPDKSGLPSDRFSAERTGGSVSTLTIQRTQQEDSAVYLCASSLISATQYFGPGTRLLVL.

There are a few counts of this clonotype. The chain uses TRBV7-9 and TRBJ2-7; 8 bases are a match to TRBD2. V dropped 4 bases and J dropped 0; count of bases not matched to a gene: 11. This CDR3 contains 17 residues. The germline V gene has CDR1 SEHNR and CDR2 FQNEAQ (reference sequence). The CDR3 DNA reads TGTGCCAGCAGCTCCCCGGTGCGGGGGGCCAGCTCCTACGAGCAGTACTTC. It yields the protein CASSSPVRGASSYEQYF.

This clonotype was observed at least ten times. V gene TRBV12-3 or TRBV12-4 combines with J gene TRBJ1-4, with D possibly being TRBD1 (5 bases). V lost 4 bases and J 8 bases, leaving 17 bases between the germline ends. This CDR3 comprises 15 residues. The CDR3 loop reads CASSSYGGVYEKLFF. In DNA, the CDR3 is TGTGCCAGCAGTTCATACGGGGGGGTGTACGAAAAACTGTTTTTT.

J is TRBJ2-7 and V is TRBV2; D is ambiguous. The CDR3 has 14 amino acids. V dropped 2 bases and J dropped 1 base, with 9 bases sitting between them. In germline, CDR1 is SNHLY, CDR2 FYNNEI. The CDR3 nucleotides are TGTGCCAGCAGTGAACGACCTTATTCCTACGAGCAGTACTTC. Its protein product is CASSERPYSYEQYF. Drawing the rest from reference TRBV2 and TRBJ2-7, the complete variable domain is EPEVTQTPSHQVTQMGQEVILRCVPISNHLYFYWYRQILGQKVEFLVSFYNNEISEKSEIFDDQFSVERPDGSNFTLKIRSTKLEDSAMYFCASSERPYSYEQYFGPGTRLTVT.

The chain has TRBV20-1 and TRBJ2-3, with D unresolved. Germline CDR1 reads DFQATT; CDR2 reads SNEGSKA (reference sequence). The CDR3 has 13 amino acids. V lost 5 bases, J lost 2 bases, and 11 bases lay in between. CDR3 in DNA: TGCAGTGCTGCTGGTCTCATCACAGATACGCAGTATTTT. Its protein is CSAAGLITDTQYF.

This clonotype was seen a few times. The chain carries TRBV20-1 and TRBJ2-5; TRBD1 might be the D (5 bases). CDR1 is DFQATT and CDR2 is SNEGSKA in the germline V gene (reference sequence). The CDR3 has 12 amino acids. The V and J ends lost 0 bases and 5 bases respectively, with 7 bases between them. CDR3 sequence (DNA): TGCAGTGCTAGAGACAGGGTGGAGACCCAGTACTTC. Translated: CSARDRVETQYF.

At least ten counts were recorded for this clonotype. This chain links TRBV12-3 or TRBV12-4 with TRBJ2-2; D gene unclear. Trimming took off 2 bases at V and 8 bases at J, with 9 bases between the two ends. This CDR3 is 13 amino acids long. Here the CDR3 reads CASSLRDPGELFF. In nucleotides, the CDR3 is TGTGCCAGCAGTTTACGAGATCCGGGGGAGCTGTTTTTT.

The chain is built from TRBV30 and TRBJ2-2; D is ambiguous. Germline V gene lookup returns CDR1 GTSNPN and CDR2 SVGIG (reference sequence). The CDR3 is made up of 14 amino acids. The V end lost 0 bases, the J end lost 6 bases, and 11 bases lay between the germline ends. The CDR3 DNA follows: TGTGCCTGGAGTGTACAAGGGTACTCCGGGGAGCTGTTTTTT. Translating gives CAWSVQGYSGELFF.

The chain links TRBV12-3 or TRBV12-4 to TRBJ1-2; a weak D match, TRBD1 (5 bases). CDR3 length: 13 residues. V lost 6 bases, J lost 4 bases, and 12 bases lay in between. The CDR3 sequence: CASRKRQSYGYTF. CDR3 nucleotides: TGTGCCAGCAGAAAAAGACAGTCCTATGGCTACACCTTC.

This clonotype was seen at least ten times. The rearrangement links TRBV7-2 to TRBJ2-5, with 8 nucleotides matching TRBD2. V lost 1 base, J lost 1 base, and 2 bases stayed unmatched. Germline CDR1 SGHTA, CDR2 FQGNSA. The CDR3 has 15 amino acids. The CDR3 nucleotides are TGTGCCAGCAGCTTAGGGACTAGCCTCCAAGAGACCCAGTACTTC. Amino acid sequence: CASSLGTSLQETQYF.

This sequence joins TRBV5-1 and TRBJ2-3; 9 nucleotides align to TRBD2. V lost 1 base and J lost 2; bases outside the gene matches: 5. This CDR3 comprises 16 residues. In germline, CDR1 is SGHRS, CDR2 YFSETQ. The CDR3 DNA is TGCGCCAGCAGCTTGAACAGCGGGGGGAACACAGATACGCAGTATTTT. Residues: CASSLNSGGNTDTQYF. Based on the CDR3 plus reference TRBV5-1 and TRBJ2-3, the full variable domain is KAGVTQTPRYLIKTRGQQVTLSCSPISGHRSVSWYQQTPGQGLQFLFEYFSETQRNKGNFPGRFSGRQFSNSRSEMNVSTLELGDSALYLCASSLNSGGNTDTQYFGPGTRLTVL.

This clonotype showed up just a few times. V is TRBV3-1 and J is TRBJ2-1, with 9 bases aligning to TRBD2. CDR3 size: 17 residues. With 8 bases clipped from V and 6 bases from J, the junction kept 17 bases outside the gene matches. In germline, CDR1 is LGHDT, CDR2 YNNKEL (reference sequence). CDR3 sequence (DNA): TGTGCCAGCGGCCCCCAGCGGGGGGCCCCCCGGGTCAATGAGCAGTTCTTC. Amino acid sequence: CASGPQRGAPRVNEQFF.

There are a few counts of this clonotype. The CDR3 spells CASSLQGAGDIQYF. The CDR3 coding sequence is TGTGCCAGCAGCCTACAGGGGGCCGGGGACATTCAGTACTTC. The V call is TRBV12-3 or TRBV12-4, the J call TRBJ2-4, with 9 bases identical to TRBD1. The CDR3 runs to 14 residues. V lost 6 bases, J lost 8 bases, and 8 bases stayed unmatched.

The sample holds a few counts of this clonotype. The chain recombines TRBV4-3 with TRBJ2-7; D may be TRBD2 (6 bases). V lost 4 bases to trimming and J lost 4 bases, with 11 bases between them. CDR3 length equals 13 residues. CDR1 LGHNA and CDR2 YSLEER come from the germline V gene. CDR3 nucleotide sequence: TGCGCCAGCAGCCTAAGCCGGGGGTACGAGCAGTACTTC. It specifies CASSLSRGYEQYF.